The next 27 T cell receptor beta chains were all read from a single sample in a study of CD8 T cells in Susac syndrome. Random hexamers were used to reverse transcribe 0.5 to 1 ug of RNA. TCRdb reprocessed the immunoSEQ multiplex PCR reads via MiXCR and lists one record per CDR3 protein. The sample consists of approximately 160,000 distinct CDR3 sequences, approximately 95% of them appearing once. Sequenced input: CD4+ T cells from PBMCs. The origin of the receptors is a human donor with multiple sclerosis.

In DNA, the CDR3 is TGCAGTGCTTGGCCCCGGTTGGCAGATACGCAGTATTTT. Translating gives CSAWPRLADTQYF. The chain joins TRBV20-1 to TRBJ2-3, with D unresolved. Trimming stripped 5 bases from V and 4 bases from J, with 13 bases between. The germline gives CDR1 DFQATT, CDR2 SNEGSKA (reference sequence). The CDR3 covers 13 residues.

This chain joins TRBV18 and TRBJ1-3; TRBD1 aligns across 9 bases. V lost 2 bases to trimming and J lost 3 bases; unmatched junction nucleotides: 8. Germline values: CDR1 KGHSH, CDR2 LQKENI. The CDR3 totals 17 residues. Here the CDR3 reads CASSPDPGQGNGNTIYF. CDR3 coding DNA: TGTGCCAGCTCACCAGATCCGGGACAGGGAAATGGAAACACCATATATTTT.

V is TRBV10-3 and J is TRBJ1-2; a possible D gene is TRBD1 (5 bases). CDR1 ENHRY and CDR2 SYGVKD come from the germline V gene. V was pared by 4 bases and J by 10 bases, with 19 bases between. CDR3 length: 14 residues. CDR3 amino acids: CAISGRGVGDVYTF. CDR3 DNA sequence: TGTGCCATCAGTGGACGAGGGGTAGGCGATGTCTACACCTTC.

This clonotype came up a few times. The rearrangement links TRBV5-1 to TRBJ1-2; 9 bases match TRBD1. Germline CDR1 reads SGHRS; CDR2 reads YFSETQ. V lost 5 bases, J lost 6 bases, and 5 bases stayed unmatched. The CDR3 extends over 13 amino acids. CDR3 bases: TGCGCCAGCAGTTTCGGGACAGGGAATGGCTACACCTTC. Its protein is CASSFGTGNGYTF.

This chain links TRBV12-3 or TRBV12-4 with TRBJ2-1; D is tentatively TRBD1 or TRBD2 (5 bases each). The V and J ends lost 6 bases and 6 bases respectively, with 12 bases between them. The CDR3 spans 13 residues. CDR3 bases: TGTGCCAGCAGGACCGGGACGGTCAATGAGCAGTTCTTC. It translates to CASRTGTVNEQFF.

The chain combines TRBV19 with TRBJ2-7; possibly TRBD1 for D (6 bases). From germline, CDR1 is LNHDA and CDR2 SQIVND (reference sequence). Trimming stripped 6 bases from V and 6 bases from J, with 15 bases between. This CDR3 is built from 13 residues. The CDR3 is CASSDRTVSEQYF. CDR3 nucleotides: TGTGCCAGTAGCGACCGGACAGTTAGCGAGCAGTACTTC. The full variable domain, rest sourced from reference TRBV19 and TRBJ2-7, is DGGITQSPKYLFRKEGQNVTLSCEQNLNHDAMYWYRQDPGQGLRLIYYSQIVNDFQKGDIAEGYSVSREKKESFPLTVTSAQKNPTAFYLCASSDRTVSEQYFGPGTRLTVT.

This clonotype was detected only once. V usage is TRBV20-1 and J usage is TRBJ2-7; TRBD1 might be the D (8 bases). The V and J ends lost 3 bases and 0 bases respectively, with 15 bases between them. CDR1 DFQATT and CDR2 SNEGSKA come from the germline V gene (reference sequence). This CDR3 is built from 15 residues. CDR3 loop: CSASNRGGASYEQYF. For the CDR3, the DNA is TGCAGTGCTAGCAACAGGGGGGGCGCCTCCTACGAGCAGTACTTC.

This chain connects TRBV24-1 to TRBJ2-3; tentatively, D is TRBD2 (5 bases). The CDR3 length is 14 residues. The V end was cut by 10 bases, the J end by 2 bases, with 15 bases between. Germline CDR1 KGHDR, CDR2 SFDVKD. The CDR3 nucleotides are TGTGCCACTTCCCAAGCGGTTTACACAGATACGCAGTATTTT. Its translation: CATSQAVYTDTQYF.

The chain couples TRBV5-6 to TRBJ1-3; the match to TRBD1 covers 7 bases. CDR3 length: 17 residues. V trimming: 1 base; J trimming: 4 bases; junction bases outside the gene matches: 11. Germline loops: CDR1 SGHDT, CDR2 YYEEEE. The CDR3 nucleotides read TGTGCCAGCAGCTTGCCCGGCAGGGGGGTTTCCGGAAACACCATATATTTT. It yields the protein CASSLPGRGVSGNTIYF.

This clonotype was counted a single time. J is TRBJ2-1 and V is TRBV6-2 or TRBV6-3, with D unclear. V lost 8 bases and J 4 bases, leaving 12 bases between the germline ends. Germline V gene lookup returns CDR1 MNHEY and CDR2 SVGEGT. The CDR3 length is 13 residues. The CDR3 reads CASLFDLYNEQFF. In DNA form, the CDR3 reads TGTGCCAGCCTATTCGACCTATACAATGAGCAGTTCTTC.

This chain uses TRBV27 with TRBJ1-3; D unresolved. The CDR3 totals 16 residues. Trimming stripped 3 bases from V and 0 bases from J, with 12 bases between. Germline V gives CDR1 MNHEY, CDR2 SMNVEV (reference sequence). The CDR3, as DNA: TGTGCCAGCAGTTTGGGGTCACCACACTCTGGAAACACCATATATTTT. Translating gives CASSLGSPHSGNTIYF.

The chain uses TRBV9 and TRBJ1-1; D is uncertain. V was shortened by 3 bases and J by 6 bases, with 15 bases between the two germline ends. Germline assignment: CDR1 SGDLS and CDR2 YYNGEE. The CDR3 consists of 14 residues. In nucleotides, the CDR3 is TGTGCCAGCAGCGCCTCGGTCAAATACTCTGAAGCTTTCTTT. It codes for CASSASVKYSEAFF.

This chain joins TRBV28 and TRBJ2-3; 10 positions agree with TRBD2. The V segment lost 5 bases and the J segment 4 bases; nucleotides outside the gene matches: 9. Per the germline V gene, CDR1 is MDHEN and CDR2 is SYDVKM. CDR3 length equals 16 residues. CDR3 sequence: CASSQLAGGLSDTQYF. The CDR3 coding sequence is TGTGCCAGCAGTCAGTTAGCGGGAGGACTATCAGATACGCAGTATTTT.

This chain links TRBV14 with TRBJ1-1; tentatively, D is TRBD1 (5 bases). The CDR3 runs to 15 residues. CDR1 and CDR2 (germline): SGHDN, FVKESK. With 1 base removed from V and 5 bases from J, the gap between germline ends came to 14 bases. The DNA of the CDR3 is TGTGCCAGCAGCCAAGGAGGGAGGGGTGCTACTGAAGCTTTCTTT. This sequence encodes CASSQGGRGATEAFF.

V gene TRBV12-3 or TRBV12-4 combines with J gene TRBJ1-2, with D unresolved. Trimming took 2 bases from V and 0 from J, leaving 7 bases between them. This CDR3 is built from 14 residues. The CDR3 loop reads CASSLNSPNYGYTF. The DNA for the CDR3 is TGTGCCAGCAGTTTAAACAGCCCTAACTATGGCTACACCTTC.

The chain carries TRBV5-4 and TRBJ2-1; D not certain. The CDR3 contains 15 residues. The germline V gene has CDR1 SGHNT and CDR2 YYREEE (reference sequence). Trimming pared 4 bases from V and 4 bases from J, leaving 15 bases between. CDR3: CASSLESNKYNEQFF. DNA of the CDR3: TGTGCCAGCAGCCTCGAGAGCAACAAATACAATGAGCAGTTCTTC.

This rearrangement joins TRBV23-1 to TRBJ2-1; TRBD2 matches at 14 bases. TRBV23-1 is assigned to the ORF class and has an uncertain function. The length of the CDR3 is 17 residues. V lost 0 bases, J lost 5 bases, and 3 bases stayed unmatched. CDR3 in DNA: TGCGCCAGCAGTCAATCTAGACTAGCGGGGGGGAACAATGAGCAGTTCTTC. This gives the protein CASSQSRLAGGNNEQFF.

The chain couples TRBV5-1 to TRBJ1-1; 7 bases fit TRBD1. Germline V gene sequence: CDR1 SGHRS, CDR2 YFSETQ. The trim removed 1 base at V and 4 bases at J, leaving 4 bases unmatched. The CDR3 length is 14 residues. CDR3 DNA sequence: TGCGCCAGCAGCTTGAGACAGGGCACCACTGAAGCTTTCTTT. This translates into CASSLRQGTTEAFF. Together with reference TRBV5-1 and TRBJ1-1, the CDR3 gives the full variable domain: KAGVTQTPRYLIKTRGQQVTLSCSPISGHRSVSWYQQTPGQGLQFLFEYFSETQRNKGNFPGRFSGRQFSNSRSEMNVSTLELGDSALYLCASSLRQGTTEAFFGQGTRLTVV.

The J gene is TRBJ2-1, the V gene TRBV6-2 or TRBV6-3; the match to TRBD2 covers 8 bases. The CDR3 consists of 14 residues. Germline loops: CDR1 MNHEY, CDR2 SVGEGT. The ends lost 2 bases at V and 3 bases at J; junction bases unmatched: 0. The CDR3 sequence: CASSYLAGYNEQFF. The CDR3 region has the DNA TGTGCCAGCAGTTACCTAGCGGGCTACAATGAGCAGTTCTTC.

The CDR3 loop is CASSYKQGPEAFF. The CDR3 DNA reads TGTGCCAGCAGTTACAAACAGGGCCCTGAAGCTTTCTTT. The chain joins TRBV6-6 to TRBJ1-1, with D possibly matching TRBD1 (6 bases). The V end lost 2 bases, the J end lost 6 bases, and 10 bases lay between the germline ends. Germline-derived CDR1 and CDR2 are MNHNY and SVGAGI (reference sequence). CDR3 length equals 13 residues.

With regard to this clonotype: The junction departs from germline at one end; a sequencing error may be responsible. The chain employs TRBV12-3 or TRBV12-4 and TRBJ2-1; TRBD2 might be the D (5 bases). The CDR3 has 12 residues. This CDR3 reads CASSLGARRPVF. CDR3 nucleotides: TGTGCCAGCAGTTTGGGTGCTAGGAGGCCGGTCTTC.

The rearrangement links TRBV6-6 to TRBJ2-7; TRBD1 aligns across 8 bases. Germline V gene sequence: CDR1 MNHNY, CDR2 SVGAGI (reference sequence). The V gene end was trimmed by 6 bases and the J gene end by 7 bases; junction bases not matched to a gene: 11. The CDR3 covers 14 residues. CDR3 nucleotide sequence: TGTGCCAGCAGCACGACGACAGGGGCGGAGGAGCAGTACTTC. Translated: CASSTTTGAEEQYF.

The chain has TRBV9 and TRBJ2-7, with 9 bases matching TRBD1. CDR1 is SGDLS and CDR2 is YYNGEE in the germline V gene. CDR3 length: 16 amino acids. With V trimmed by 4 bases and J by 4 bases, 12 bases remained unmatched. The CDR3 DNA reads TGTGCCAGCAGCACCGGTCCGGGACAGGGACGTTACGAGCAGTACTTC. Encoded protein: CASSTGPGQGRYEQYF.

The chain uses TRBV6-1 and TRBJ2-2; the match to TRBD1 covers 9 bases. The CDR3 has 17 amino acids. Germline V gene data show CDR1 as MNHNS and CDR2 as SASEGT. V lost 4 bases, J lost 6 bases, and 12 bases stayed unmatched. In nucleotides, the CDR3 is TGTGCCAGCAGTGTCGATCGCCGGGACAGGGTATCCGGGGAGCTGTTTTTT. Translated: CASSVDRRDRVSGELFF.

The V call is TRBV25-1, the J call TRBJ2-3, with TRBD2 identical over 14 bases. This CDR3 is 18 amino acids long. The junction had 6 bases not matched to a gene; V was cut back by 0 bases and J by 4 bases. CDR1 MGHDK and CDR2 SYGVNS come from the germline V gene. The CDR3 region is CASSEYRGTSGSPDTQYF. CDR3 bases: TGTGCCAGCAGTGAATATCGCGGGACTAGCGGGAGTCCAGATACGCAGTATTTT. The full variable domain, its missing parts supplied by reference TRBV25-1 and TRBJ2-3, is EADIYQTPRYLVIGTGKKITLECSQTMGHDKMYWYQQDPGMELHLIHYSYGVNSTEKGDLSSESTVSRIRTEHFPLTLESARPSHTSQYLCASSEYRGTSGSPDTQYFGPGTRLTVL.

This chain links TRBV19 with TRBJ2-5, with 11 positions matching TRBD2. Germline V gene sequence: CDR1 LNHDA, CDR2 SQIVND (reference sequence). The J segment lost 6 bases and the V segment lost 6 bases, leaving 3 bases of the junction unmatched. The CDR3 is 13 amino acids. The CDR3 nucleotides are TGTGCCAGTAGGCTAGCGGGAGGACAGACCCAGTACTTC. Translation gives CASRLAGGQTQYF.

This clonotype has just a few counts. The chain uses TRBV3-1 and TRBJ1-2, with D unresolved. The CDR3 contains 13 residues. Germline CDR1 is LGHDT and CDR2 is YNNKEL (reference sequence). The ends were cut back, 1 base at V and 2 bases at J, with 5 bases in the middle. This CDR3 is CASSQVGNYGYTF. CDR3 nucleotides: TGTGCCAGCAGCCAAGTTGGAAACTATGGCTACACCTTC.